The T cell receptor (beta chain) under discussion was sequenced for a study of PD-L1 blockade in urothelial cancer. Across the whole study: The study started patients on atezolizumab at some point between 2013 and 2014, giving 1,200 mg intravenously every 3 weeks. Analysis of the blood was performed 3 weeks (second dose) and 6 weeks after treatment start. Among blood samples, the median T cell count was approximately 150,000.

It was locally advanced or metastatic urothelial carcinoma that patients had. The germline V gene encodes CDR1 KGHSH and CDR2 LQKENI. With 3 bases clipped from V and 12 bases from J, the junction kept 9 bases outside the gene matches. The CDR3 has 13 residues. Assay: immunoSEQ multiplex PCR; the TCRdb copy retains only in-frame clones and omits some. This table has around 45,000 clones, about 88% appearing once. The chain links TRBV18 to TRBJ1-1, with 8 bases matching TRBD1. Material: PBMCs, obtained around atezolizumab (anti-PD-L1) treatment. This receptor was identified in a woman aged 60 to 75 with urothelial cancer. CDR3 DNA: TGTGCCAGCTCACCCAGGGGGCGTGTTAGTACTTTCTTT. It yields the protein CASSPRGRVSTFF.